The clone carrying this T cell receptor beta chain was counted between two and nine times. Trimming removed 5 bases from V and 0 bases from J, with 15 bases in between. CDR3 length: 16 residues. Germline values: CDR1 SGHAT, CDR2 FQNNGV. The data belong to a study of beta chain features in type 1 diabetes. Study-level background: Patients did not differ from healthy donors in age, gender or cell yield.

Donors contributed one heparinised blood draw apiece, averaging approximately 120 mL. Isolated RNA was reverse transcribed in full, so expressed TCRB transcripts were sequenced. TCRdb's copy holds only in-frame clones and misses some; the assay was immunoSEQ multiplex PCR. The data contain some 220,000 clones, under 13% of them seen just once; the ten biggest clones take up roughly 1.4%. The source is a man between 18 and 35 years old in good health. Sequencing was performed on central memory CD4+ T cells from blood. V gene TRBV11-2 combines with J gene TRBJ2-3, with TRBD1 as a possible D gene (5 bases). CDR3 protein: CASSNYAGPSTDTQYF. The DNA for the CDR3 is TGTGCCAGCAGCAATTACGCAGGGCCGAGCACAGATACGCAGTATTTT.